This T cell receptor beta chain was captured in a study of cytomegalovirus exposure and HLA in healthy donors. Overall study results and limits: Other equally common chains were less clonally expanded than HLA-associated TCR beta chains, a later analysis showed. As a later analysis showed, a missense DCLRE1C variant was linked to trimming of TCR beta V- and J-genes.

The PCR contained 60 Vbeta and 13 Jbeta primers. Measured with immunoSEQ multiplex PCR; TCRdb has only the in-frame clones, and not every one. In the table there are roughly 130,000 clones, around 80% of which are singletons. On this clone: Its antigen remains unidentified.

Likely unrecorded immune exposures existed in these nominally healthy donors. The source material was PBMCs. This TCR derives from a woman younger than 30 in good health and CMV-seropositive.

Here the CDR3 DNA reads TGTGCCAGCAGTGTACAGGTGGAGGGTCCCCAGCATTTT. Protein product: CASSVQVEGPQHF. The gene calls are TRBV2 and TRBJ1-5; the D gene is possibly TRBD1 (5 bases). The CDR3 runs to 13 residues. Trimming stripped 4 bases from V and 10 bases from J, with 14 bases between. CDR1 is SNHLY, CDR2 FYNNEI, per germline.